Below, 27 T cell receptor beta chains from the same sample are listed, as sequenced in a study of CD8 T cells in ankylosing spondylitis. Each CDR3 protein is one row after TCRdb ran MiXCR on the 5' RACE reads. This repertoire shows 150,000 or so distinct CDR3 sequences, approximately 32% found once; its top ten account for approximately 5.9%. The sequenced sample consisted of synovial fluid, either unsorted or a sorted T cell fraction (not recorded which). Every receptor here comes from a male donor with ankylosing spondylitis.

This sequence joins TRBV30 and TRBJ1-5, with TRBD1 matching 7 bases. The V segment lost 4 bases and the J segment 6 bases; nucleotides outside the gene matches: 6. The CDR3 sequence is 13 residues long. Germline CDR1 is GTSNPN and CDR2 is SVGIG (reference sequence). The CDR3 sequence is CAWTGGRGQPQHF. In nucleotides, the CDR3 is TGTGCCTGGACAGGGGGAAGGGGTCAGCCCCAGCATTTT.

In this sample, this clonotype turned up many times. The chain has TRBV29-1 and TRBJ2-7, with D possibly being TRBD2 (6 bases). V was pared by 0 bases and J by 3 bases, with 18 bases between. Germline V gene sequence: CDR1 SQVTM, CDR2 ANQGSEA. This CDR3 has 16 residues. The CDR3 spells CSVEDTSRGLNYEQYF. The DNA of the CDR3 is TGCAGCGTTGAAGATACGTCAAGGGGACTCAACTACGAGCAGTACTTC.

The chain is built from TRBV11-2 and TRBJ1-1; D uncertain. The germline V and J ends were trimmed by 2 bases and 1 base, with 5 bases remaining between them. This CDR3 is 13 amino acids long. Germline CDR1 and CDR2: SGHAT and FQNNGV. CDR3 residues: CASSLLANTEAFF. The CDR3 DNA reads as TGTGCCAGCAGCTTATTGGCGAACACTGAAGCTTTCTTT.

This clonotype was recorded a few times. The chain uses TRBV3-1 and TRBJ2-7; 7 nucleotides line up with TRBD1. The CDR3 length is 16 residues. V lost 1 base to trimming and J lost 2 bases; unmatched junction nucleotides: 8. Germline CDR1 reads LGHDT; CDR2 reads YNNKEL (reference sequence). The DNA for the CDR3 is TGTGCCAGCAGCCAAGGGATTAGGGGGCTCCCCTACGAGCAGTACTTC. Its protein is CASSQGIRGLPYEQYF.

The rearrangement uses TRBV5-1 and TRBJ1-6, with 7 bases that match TRBD1. This CDR3 comprises 14 residues. The germline V gene has CDR1 SGHRS and CDR2 YFSETQ. V shed 4 bases, J shed 17 bases, and the junction held 15 bases outside the gene matches. CDR3 residues: CASSTGPGTEKVHF. CDR3 coding DNA: TGCGCCAGCAGCACTGGACCCGGGACAGAAAAGGTCCACTTT.

The rearrangement uses TRBV6-5 and TRBJ2-3; 10 bases align to TRBD2. The germline gives CDR1 MNHEY, CDR2 SVGAGI. J was trimmed by 4 bases and V by 0 bases; bases with no gene match: 10. The CDR3 totals 18 residues. This CDR3 reads CASSYSVLGSGRSDTQYF. CDR3 sequence (DNA): TGTGCCAGCAGTTACTCAGTTTTAGGTAGCGGGAGGTCAGATACGCAGTATTTT.

The chain couples TRBV27 to TRBJ2-1; TRBD1 matches 7 bases. The germline gives CDR1 MNHEY, CDR2 SMNVEV (reference sequence). CDR3 length: 16 residues. V trimming: 6 bases; J trimming: 0 bases; junction bases outside the gene matches: 8. CDR3 nucleotide sequence: TGTGCCAGCAGCAGGAAGACAGGGAGCTCCTACAATGAGCAGTTCTTC. Translating gives CASSRKTGSSYNEQFF.

The CDR3 loop reads CASSLALMGSPLHF. Written as DNA, the CDR3 is TGTGCCAGCAGCTTAGCCCTGATGGGATCACCCCTCCACTTT. This chain connects TRBV7-2 to TRBJ1-6; D gene uncertain. V shed 0 bases and J shed 10 bases, with 10 bases lying between them. The germline CDR1 and CDR2 sequences are SGHTA and FQGNSA. CDR3 length equals 14 residues.

V is TRBV7-2 and J is TRBJ2-7, with 15 bases matching TRBD2. Germline CDR1 is SGHTA and CDR2 is FQGNSA. The CDR3 is 16 residues long. V lost 5 bases and J lost 5; bases outside the gene matches: 7. For the CDR3, the DNA is TGTGCCAGCAGCCCCGGGACTAGCGGGAGGCGGAACGAGCAGTACTTC. It translates to CASSPGTSGRRNEQYF.

This sequence joins TRBV7-8 and TRBJ1-2; D not resolved. The CDR3 contains 13 residues. Germline V gene data show CDR1 as SGHVS and CDR2 as FQNEAQ. V was trimmed by 4 bases and J by 8 bases, leaving 14 bases between them. The CDR3 DNA reads as TGTGCCAGCAGCTCCCCGGACGGGCAGGGCTACACCTTC. Its protein is CASSSPDGQGYTF.

This clonotype was recorded a few times. The J gene is TRBJ2-1, the V gene TRBV20-1; the D gene is possibly TRBD2 (6 bases). The CDR3 length is 15 residues. The germline V and J ends were trimmed by 0 bases and 5 bases, with 14 bases remaining between them. The V gene's germline CDR1 is DFQATT and CDR2 SNEGSKA (reference sequence). CDR3 residues: CSARDRLAVNNEQFF. The CDR3, as DNA: TGCAGTGCTAGAGATCGATTAGCGGTGAACAATGAGCAGTTCTTC.

This clonotype was seen repeatedly, ten times or more. The gene calls are TRBV28 and TRBJ2-1; the match to TRBD2 covers 7 bases. Trimming took 10 bases from V and 2 from J; bases not matched to a gene: 8. The CDR3 spans 14 residues. The germline V gene encodes CDR1 MDHEN and CDR2 SYDVKM. The CDR3 loop is CATLGGITYNEQFF. For the CDR3, the DNA is TGTGCCACCCTGGGGGGGATCACCTACAATGAGCAGTTCTTC.

This clonotype occurred a few times. This chain connects TRBV25-1 to TRBJ1-1, with D uncertain. The germline V and J ends were trimmed by 3 bases and 8 bases, with 16 bases remaining between them. Germline CDR1 reads MGHDK; CDR2 reads SYGVNS. The CDR3 runs to 14 residues. CDR3 loop: CASSDSRWAREAFF. The CDR3 DNA sequence: TGTGCCAGCAGTGACTCCAGGTGGGCCAGGGAAGCTTTCTTT.

This clonotype appeared many times. The chain is built from TRBV20-1 and TRBJ2-1; D is uncertain. CDR3 length equals 13 residues. The V and J ends lost 6 bases and 0 bases respectively, with 9 bases between them. Germline CDR1 DFQATT, CDR2 SNEGSKA (reference sequence). The CDR3: CSARANSYNEQFF. In DNA, the CDR3 is TGCAGTGCCCGGGCCAACTCCTACAATGAGCAGTTCTTC.

The CDR3 DNA reads TGTGCCAGCAGCCCCCCCTGGGACTCTAAAGATACGCAGTATTTT. This encodes CASSPPWDSKDTQYF. The V gene is TRBV7-8, the J gene TRBJ2-3, with D perhaps matching TRBD2 (6 bases). CDR1 is SGHVS and CDR2 is FQNEAQ in the germline V gene. Trimming left V 5 bases short and J 5 bases short, with 17 bases between. This CDR3 spans 15 amino acids.

This clonotype was seen many times. The chain couples TRBV29-1 to TRBJ2-5; D possibly matches TRBD1 or TRBD2 (5 bases each). The V gene's germline CDR1 is SQVTM and CDR2 ANQGSEA. The length of the CDR3 is 14 residues. Trimming took 3 bases from V and 5 from J, leaving 16 bases between them. This CDR3 is CSVDGSGQGETQYF. The DNA of the CDR3 is TGCAGCGTTGATGGCAGCGGCCAGGGCGAGACCCAGTACTTC.

The rearrangement joins TRBV28 to TRBJ2-7; tentatively, D is TRBD2 (5 bases). Trimming removed 6 bases from V and 2 bases from J, with 17 bases in between. Germline CDR1 reads MDHEN; CDR2 reads SYDVKM. The CDR3 loop spans 15 amino acids. CDR3 DNA: TGTGCCAGCAGGGGGTCCGCCGCGGGTGCCTACGAGCAGTACTTC. Translation: CASRGSAAGAYEQYF.

This clonotype has just a few counts. The genes are TRBV29-1 and TRBJ2-1; D is perhaps TRBD2 (5 bases). The length of the CDR3 is 14 residues. The V gene's germline CDR1 is SQVTM and CDR2 ANQGSEA. The V gene lost 3 bases and the J gene lost 2 bases, with 11 bases spanning the gap. The CDR3 DNA reads TGCAGCGTTGAGGGCGGGCAGACCTACAATGAGCAGTTCTTC. Translation gives CSVEGGQTYNEQFF.

A few counts support this clonotype. The CDR3 coding sequence is TGTGCCTCGGAGAGGGGGCCCCCCTACGAGCAGTACTTC. It encodes CASERGPPYEQYF. V gene TRBV2 combines with J gene TRBJ2-7, with TRBD1 matching over 7 bases. This CDR3 is 13 amino acids long. The germline V gene encodes CDR1 SNHLY and CDR2 FYNNEI. J lost 2 bases, V lost 11 bases, and 9 bases had no gene match.

This clonotype has a handful of counts. The V and J genes are TRBV4-3 and TRBJ1-1, with 10 positions matching TRBD1. CDR3 size: 14 residues. V shed 4 bases, J shed 5 bases, and the junction held 4 bases outside the gene matches. Germline V CDR1 and CDR2: LGHNA, YSLEER. The DNA for the CDR3 is TGCGCCAGCAGCCGGACAGGGGGGTATACTGAAGCTTTCTTT. Its translation: CASSRTGGYTEAFF.

V and J are TRBV29-1 and TRBJ2-3; D unresolved. This CDR3 has 12 amino acids. CDR1 is SQVTM and CDR2 is ANQGSEA in the germline V gene. The V end lost 6 bases, the J end lost 1 base, and 8 bases lay between the germline ends. CDR3 bases: TGCAGCGTCGACTTGGGCACAGATACGCAGTATTTT. Protein product: CSVDLGTDTQYF.

The rearrangement links TRBV20-1 to TRBJ2-1; no firm D call. V lost 8 bases and J 3 bases, leaving 23 bases between the germline ends. Germline assignment: CDR1 DFQATT and CDR2 SNEGSKA (reference sequence). This CDR3 comprises 16 residues. CDR3 region: CSPRQRASANYNEQFF. The CDR3 region has the DNA TGCAGTCCTCGCCAAAGGGCTAGTGCCAACTACAATGAGCAGTTCTTC.

The V call is TRBV7-9, the J call TRBJ2-3; 8 positions match TRBD1. This CDR3 spans 17 amino acids. The V segment lost 7 bases and the J segment 2 bases; nucleotides outside the gene matches: 14. From germline, CDR1 is SEHNR and CDR2 FQNEAQ (reference sequence). The chain's CDR3 is CASTINRGTYSTDTQYF. CDR3 nucleotides: TGTGCCAGCACCATCAACAGGGGGACCTACTCCACAGATACGCAGTATTTT.

CDR3 sequence: CASSQDMRASGAVEQFF. The CDR3 DNA reads TGTGCCAGCAGCCAAGACATGAGGGCTAGCGGGGCCGTTGAGCAGTTCTTC. The chain links TRBV3-1 to TRBJ2-1; 9 positions agree with TRBD2. This CDR3 comprises 17 residues. The trim removed 0 bases at V and 9 bases at J, leaving 12 bases unmatched. Germline CDR1 LGHDT, CDR2 YNNKEL (reference sequence).

This chain uses TRBV20-1 with TRBJ1-2; 7 bases agree with TRBD1. There are 16 residues in the CDR3. Germline V gene lookup returns CDR1 DFQATT and CDR2 SNEGSKA (reference sequence). Trimming took 0 bases from V and 0 from J; bases not matched to a gene: 7. CDR3 DNA: TGCAGTGCTAGAGACGACAGGGTACCCGCTAACTATGGCTACACCTTC. Translated: CSARDDRVPANYGYTF.

The chain is built from TRBV24-1 and TRBJ2-1; D gene unclear. The germline V gene encodes CDR1 KGHDR and CDR2 SFDVKD. The ends were cut back, 5 bases at V and 9 bases at J, with 22 bases in the middle. The CDR3 is 16 amino acids. CDR3 residues: CATSAPGRSWRSEQFF. CDR3 DNA sequence: TGTGCCACCAGTGCTCCTGGGCGGAGTTGGCGAAGTGAGCAGTTCTTC.

The chain joins TRBV27 to TRBJ1-5; D gene ambiguous. The CDR3 consists of 14 residues. Germline values: CDR1 MNHEY, CDR2 SMNVEV (reference sequence). The V and J ends lost 3 bases and 5 bases respectively, with 11 bases between them. The CDR3 reads CASSFGVGYQPQHF. The CDR3 nucleotides read TGTGCCAGCAGTTTTGGGGTCGGGTATCAGCCCCAGCATTTT.